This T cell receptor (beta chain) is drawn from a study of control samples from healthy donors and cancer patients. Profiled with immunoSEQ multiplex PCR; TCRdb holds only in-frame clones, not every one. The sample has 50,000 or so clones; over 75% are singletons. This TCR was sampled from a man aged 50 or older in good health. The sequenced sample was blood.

The CDR3 loop is CASSRQGWWNIQYF. The CDR3 DNA sequence: TGTGCCAGCAGCCGACAGGGGTGGTGGAACATTCAGTACTTC. The chain has TRBV5-6 and TRBJ2-4; 8 bases line up with TRBD1. V trimming: 4 bases; J trimming: 7 bases; junction bases outside the gene matches: 7. The germline V gene encodes CDR1 SGHDT and CDR2 YYEEEE. The CDR3 is 14 residues long.